These 2 T cell receptor beta chains were all obtained from the same sample, sequenced in a study of T cell responses to AZD1222 COVID-19 vaccine. TCRdb keeps only in-frame clones here, not all; method: immunoSEQ multiplex PCR. The sample holds 75,000 to 90,000 clones, almost 80% seen once. The specimen comprised peripheral blood, sampled on day 0 of AZD1222 vaccination. These receptors originate from an adult in good health.

This clone occurred a few times. The V and J genes are TRBV19 and TRBJ1-6; D is undetermined. The CDR3 has 12 amino acids. CDR1 LNHDA and CDR2 SQIVND come from the germline V gene (reference sequence). V dropped 1 base and J dropped 7 bases, with 2 bases sitting between them. This CDR3 is CASSIANSPLHF. CDR3 DNA sequence: TGTGCCAGTAGTATAGCGAATTCACCCCTCCACTTT.

The genes are TRBV7-9 and TRBJ2-1; 9 bases match TRBD1. V gave up 10 bases and J gave up 2 bases; unmatched junction bases: 6. Germline V CDR1 and CDR2: SEHNR, FQNEAQ (reference sequence). The CDR3 runs to 14 residues. In DNA, the CDR3 is TGTGCCACCACGGGACAGGGTACCTACAATGAGCAGTTCTTC. Its protein product is CATTGQGTYNEQFF.